Listed here are 8 T cell receptor beta chains from one sample, sequenced in a study of Tregs in tolerant kidney transplant recipients. Data came from immunoSEQ multiplex PCR; TCRdb stores just in-frame clones and leaves some out. The sample carries around 63,000 clones, approximately 83% recorded once. Sequenced material: Tregs from blood, taken before the transplant. The receptors come from a human donor who received a combined kidney and bone marrow transplant.

To note about this clone: Germline is not matched at one junction end, which may reflect a read error. The chain combines TRBV10-1 with TRBJ1-2; no firm D call. Per the germline V gene, CDR1 is WNHNN and CDR2 is SYGVQD (reference sequence). CDR3 length: 10 residues. CDR3 protein: CASRVFGHTF. The CDR3 bases are TGCGCCAGCAGGGTATTTGGCCACACCTTC.

The rearrangement uses TRBV7-2 and TRBJ2-5, with D tentatively TRBD2 (6 bases). With 5 bases removed from V and 6 bases from J, the gap between germline ends came to 16 bases. The germline gives CDR1 SGHTA, CDR2 FQGNSA. This CDR3 has 14 residues. CDR3 amino acids: CASSAQGGAQTQYF. In DNA form, the CDR3 reads TGTGCCAGCAGCGCCCAGGGAGGCGCGCAGACCCAGTACTTC. Variable domain in full (rest from reference TRBV7-2 and TRBJ2-5): GAGVSQSPSNKVTEKGKDVELRCDPISGHTALYWYRQSLGQGLEFLIYFQGNSAPDKSGLPSDRFSAERTGGSVSTLTIQRTQQEDSAVYLCASSAQGGAQTQYFGPGTRLLVL.

This clone came up a few times. V usage is TRBV4-1 and J usage is TRBJ1-1, with D possibly TRBD1 on 5 matching bases. Trimming cost V 3 bases and J 10 bases, with 9 bases left between them. This CDR3 region has 11 residues. Germline V CDR1 and CDR2: MGHRA, YSYEKL. CDR3 bases: TGCGCCAGCAGCCAGGGGGGAATAGCTTTCTTT. Protein: CASSQGGIAFF.

V gene TRBV5-6 combines with J gene TRBJ2-6; D gene ambiguous. Germline V gives CDR1 SGHDT, CDR2 YYEEEE. Between the trimmed V and J ends, which lost 6 bases and 5 bases, there was a span of 24 bases. CDR3 length: 18 residues. CDR3 region: CASMYFNSHKSRANVLTF. The CDR3 DNA reads as TGTGCCAGCATGTATTTCAATAGTCACAAAAGTCGGGCCAACGTCCTGACTTTC.

DNA for the CDR3: TGTGCCTGGAGGACCACAGGATTTCCTGAAGCTTTCTTT. Its translation is CAWRTTGFPEAFF. The chain has TRBV30 and TRBJ1-1; D perhaps matches TRBD1 (5 bases). CDR1 is GTSNPN and CDR2 is SVGIG in the germline V gene (reference sequence). The CDR3 is 13 residues long. V was trimmed by 3 bases and J by 6 bases, leaving 14 bases between them.

The genes are TRBV6-1 and TRBJ2-6; TRBD2 matches 7 bases. Germline CDR1 and CDR2: MNHNS and SASEGT. Trimming took 8 bases from V and 3 from J; bases not matched to a gene: 4. This CDR3 is built from 14 residues. The CDR3 coding sequence is TGTGCCAGCTGGGGGGGGATTGGGGCCAACGTCCTGACTTTC. Its translation is CASWGGIGANVLTF.

The rearrangement joins TRBV4-1 to TRBJ1-1; TRBD1 matches at 9 bases. The CDR3 consists of 19 residues. With V trimmed by 6 bases and J by 5 bases, 22 bases remained unmatched. Germline loops: CDR1 MGHRA, CDR2 YSYEKL. This CDR3 is CASSKTHFRDRVSRTEAFF. CDR3 in DNA: TGCGCCAGCAGTAAAACTCACTTCCGGGACAGGGTCTCGAGGACTGAAGCTTTCTTT.

The chain employs TRBV9 and TRBJ2-1, with 8 bases identical to TRBD2. The CDR3 consists of 15 residues. Germline CDR1 and CDR2: SGDLS and YYNGEE. After removal of 4 bases from V and 8 bases from J, the junction contained 11 bases not matched to a gene. The CDR3 loop reads CASSPRGLVFDEQFF. CDR3 coding DNA: TGTGCCAGCAGCCCCCGGGGACTAGTATTTGATGAGCAGTTCTTC.